A selection of T cell receptor beta chains follows, all from one sample in a study of prognosis after radiotherapy for stage I lung cancer. TCRdb reprocessed the multiplex PCR reads with MiXCR, giving one entry per CDR3 protein. Of almost 40,000 distinct CDR3 sequences in the sample, around 24% were seen once. The material sequenced was PBMCs, taken before or after stereotactic body radiation therapy (not recorded which). The receptor set was obtained from a donor of 50 years or more with non-small cell lung cancer. Each CDR3 is given with its conserved first and last residue. The order of the fields is J gene, clone size, D gene, V gene, CDR3 DNA, CDR3 protein. A D gene is named only where the DNA matches it firmly. The size entry gives how often the clone was seen (once, few, many) or a class if it is expanded.

j_gene: TRBJ2-3; abundance: many; d_gene: -; v_gene: TRBV20-1; CDR3nt: TGCAGTCCTAAAGGGGATACGCAGTATTTT; CDR3aa: CSPKGDTQYF
j_gene: TRBJ1-2; abundance: many; d_gene: -; v_gene: TRBV6-5; CDR3nt: TGTGCCAGCAGTTACAGAGGGGTCGGCTACACCTTC; CDR3aa: CASSYRGVGYTF
j_gene: TRBJ1-5; abundance: many; d_gene: -; v_gene: TRBV3-1; CDR3nt: TGTGCCAGCAGCCAAGGAATAGGGACTCAGCCCCAGCATTTT; CDR3aa: CASSQGIGTQPQHF
j_gene: TRBJ1-5; abundance: many; d_gene: -; v_gene: TRBV15; CDR3nt: TGTGCCACCAGCAGAGATCCGACGCGGAGCAATCAGCCCCAGCATTTT; CDR3aa: CATSRDPTRSNQPQHF
j_gene: TRBJ2-5; abundance: many; d_gene: -; v_gene: TRBV6-2/TRBV6-3; CDR3nt: TGTGCCAGCAGAACCTTTACTTACAGTCAAGAGACCCAGTACTTC; CDR3aa: CASRTFTYSQETQYF
j_gene: TRBJ2-1; abundance: many; d_gene: TRBD1; v_gene: TRBV10-3; CDR3nt: TGTGCCATCAGTGAACGGGACAGCTCCTACAATGAGCAGTTCTTC; CDR3aa: CAISERDSSYNEQFF
j_gene: TRBJ2-1; abundance: many; d_gene: TRBD2; v_gene: TRBV5-1; CDR3nt: TGCGCCAGCAGCTGGAGGAGCGGGGGGGCGCTCGGGGAGCAGTTCTTC; CDR3aa: CASSWRSGGALGEQFF
j_gene: TRBJ2-7; abundance: many; d_gene: TRBD2; v_gene: TRBV28; CDR3nt: TGTGCCAGCAGTTTATTATCGGTGGGACTAGTTTTCTACGAGCAGTACTTC; CDR3aa: CASSLLSVGLVFYEQYF
j_gene: TRBJ1-2; abundance: many; d_gene: -; v_gene: TRBV3-1; CDR3nt: TGTGCCAGCAGCCAAGTCTTGTCAGGGGACTATGGCTACACCTTC; CDR3aa: CASSQVLSGDYGYTF
j_gene: TRBJ1-5; abundance: many; d_gene: -; v_gene: TRBV20-1; CDR3nt: TGCAGTGCTAGAGATCCCTGGGGGGGCAATCAGCCCCAGCATTTT; CDR3aa: CSARDPWGGNQPQHF